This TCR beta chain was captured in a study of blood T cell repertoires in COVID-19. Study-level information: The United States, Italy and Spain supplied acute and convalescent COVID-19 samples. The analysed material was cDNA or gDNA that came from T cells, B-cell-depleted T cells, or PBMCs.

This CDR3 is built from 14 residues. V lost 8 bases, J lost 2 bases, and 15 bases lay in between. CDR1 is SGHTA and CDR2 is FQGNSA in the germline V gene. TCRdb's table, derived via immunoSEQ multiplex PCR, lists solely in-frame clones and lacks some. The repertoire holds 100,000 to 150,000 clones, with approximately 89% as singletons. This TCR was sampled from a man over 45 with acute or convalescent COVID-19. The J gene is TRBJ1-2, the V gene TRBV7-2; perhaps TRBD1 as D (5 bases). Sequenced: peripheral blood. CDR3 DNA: TGTGCCAGCCGGACCCGGCGGGGGAACTATGGCTACACCTTC. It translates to CASRTRRGNYGYTF.